The 15 T cell receptor beta chains reported below all come from one sample, sequenced in a study of blood T cell repertoires in COVID-19. The protocol was immunoSEQ multiplex PCR, while the TCRdb copy is restricted to in-frame clones and leaves out a portion. There are some 240,000 clones in the sample; roughly 84% occur only once, and 1.2% to 1.5% lies in the top ten. Sequenced sample: peripheral blood. The receptor set was obtained from a woman in her forties who had recovered from COVID-19.

The V gene is TRBV6-2 or TRBV6-3, the J gene TRBJ2-5, with D tentatively TRBD2 (6 bases). CDR3 length: 14 residues. The germline gives CDR1 MNHEY, CDR2 SVGEGT. V dropped 0 bases and J dropped 2 bases, with 7 bases sitting between them. The DNA of the CDR3 is TGTGCCAGCAGTTACTCGACTAGGCAAGAGACCCAGTACTTC. The encoded protein is CASSYSTRQETQYF.

This chain links TRBV19 with TRBJ2-2, with TRBD2 matching 9 bases. The germline gives CDR1 LNHDA, CDR2 SQIVND (reference sequence). The CDR3 runs 16 residues. J lost 5 bases, V lost 7 bases, and 11 bases had no gene match. The CDR3, as DNA: TGTGCCAGTAAATATTTGTTGGCGGGGGGGACCGGGGAGCTGTTTTTT. It yields the protein CASKYLLAGGTGELFF.

The chain combines TRBV9 with TRBJ2-7; no clear D gene. V was shortened by 1 base and J by 5 bases, with 10 bases between the two germline ends. The CDR3 sequence is 13 residues long. Looked up from germline, CDR1 is SGDLS and CDR2 is YYNGEE. The CDR3 sequence: CASSVTLQDEQYF. CDR3 sequence (DNA): TGTGCCAGCAGCGTAACTTTGCAGGACGAGCAGTACTTC.

The chain couples TRBV19 to TRBJ2-3, with 8 bases that match TRBD2. The germline V gene has CDR1 LNHDA and CDR2 SQIVND (reference sequence). The V segment lost 4 bases and the J segment 3 bases; nucleotides outside the gene matches: 12. The length of the CDR3 is 17 residues. The CDR3 is CASSTQRRGGETDTQYF. CDR3 nucleotides: TGTGCCAGTAGTACTCAGCGACGGGGGGGAGAAACAGATACGCAGTATTTT. Supplemented by reference TRBV19 and TRBJ2-3, the full variable domain reads DGGITQSPKYLFRKEGQNVTLSCEQNLNHDAMYWYRQDPGQGLRLIYYSQIVNDFQKGDIAEGYSVSREKKESFPLTVTSAQKNPTAFYLCASSTQRRGGETDTQYFGPGTRLTVL.

The genes are TRBV5-1 and TRBJ2-7, with 12 bases lining up with TRBD1. CDR3 length: 16 residues. CDR1 and CDR2 (germline): SGHRS, YFSETQ. V shed 4 bases and J 7 bases; nucleotides not matched to a gene: 12. The CDR3 is CASSPTGDRGHKEQYF. The CDR3 DNA is TGCGCCAGCAGCCCCACCGGGGACAGGGGGCATAAAGAGCAGTACTTC.

V is TRBV12-2 and J is TRBJ2-5; the table's TRBD2 call for D was not verified on the DNA. TRBV12-2 is given as a pseudogene. The CDR3 loop spans 15 amino acids. For the CDR3, the DNA is TGTGCAAGTCGCCCTAGCGGGGGGGCCCAAGAGACCCAGTACTTC. Encoded protein: CASRPSGGAQETQYF.

This clone is a singleton in its sample. The chain joins TRBV4-3 to TRBJ2-1; possible D gene TRBD2, 5 bases. Germline V lookup: CDR1 LGHNA, CDR2 YSLEER. V lost 2 bases and J 6 bases, leaving 8 bases between the germline ends. This CDR3 spans 13 amino acids. DNA for the CDR3: TGCGCCAGCAGCCAATCGGGGTTCAATGAGCAGTTCTTC. This sequence encodes CASSQSGFNEQFF.

CDR3 nucleotides: TGTGCCAGCAGTTTAAGCGACACTGAAGCTTTCTTT. Amino acids: CASSLSDTEAFF. The V and J genes are TRBV12-3 or TRBV12-4 and TRBJ1-1; D remains unclear. V was cut by 2 bases and J by 3 bases, with 4 bases left in between. The CDR3 sequence is 12 residues long.

CDR3 in DNA: TGTGCCAGCAGTGGGGAGGGGGGCCAGCCCCAGCATTTT. This codes for CASSGEGGQPQHF. The chain links TRBV2 to TRBJ1-5, with D maybe TRBD1 (6 bases). Between the trimmed V and J ends, which lost 4 bases and 7 bases, there was a span of 11 bases. Germline V gene data show CDR1 as SNHLY and CDR2 as FYNNEI. This CDR3 contains 13 residues. The entire variable domain, with the rest obtained from reference TRBV2 and TRBJ1-5, is as follows: EPEVTQTPSHQVTQMGQEVILRCVPISNHLYFYWYRQILGQKVEFLVSFYNNEISEKSEIFDDQFSVERPDGSNFTLKIRSTKLEDSAMYFCASSGEGGQPQHFGDGTRLSIL.

Of note for this clone: This specimen includes other DNA sequences encoding the same CDR3. V usage is TRBV3-1 (or the pseudogene TRBV3-2) and J usage is TRBJ1-2, with TRBD1 matching 9 bases. The CDR3 sequence is 14 residues long. Per germline, CDR1 LGHDT and CDR2 YNNKEL (reference sequence). V was pared by 8 bases and J by 3 bases, with 7 bases of the junction left unmatched. The CDR3 DNA reads as TGTGCCAGCTCCCACTGGGACAGGGACTATGGCTACACCTTC. Amino acid sequence: CASSHWDRDYGYTF.

J is TRBJ2-5 and V is TRBV5-1, with 9 nucleotides matching TRBD1. Germline CDR1 and CDR2: SGHRS and YFSETQ. The V segment lost 3 bases and the J segment 1 base; nucleotides outside the gene matches: 4. The length of the CDR3 is 15 residues. The DNA of the CDR3 is TGCGCCAGCAGCTCGACAGGGGGACCCCAAGAGACCCAGTACTTC. It codes for CASSSTGGPQETQYF.

This clone has more than one count but fewer than ten. The V call is TRBV6-2 or TRBV6-3, the J call TRBJ1-2; 7 bases are a match to TRBD1. The CDR3 extends over 14 amino acids. Germline V lookup: CDR1 MNHEY, CDR2 SVGEGT. J was trimmed by 8 bases and V by 5 bases; bases with no gene match: 11. CDR3 residues: CASSQRQGESGYTF. Here the CDR3 DNA reads TGTGCCAGCAGTCAAAGACAGGGAGAATCGGGCTACACCTTC.

CDR3 nucleotides: TGTGCCAGCTCACGGCAGGGGAGTGGTGAAGCTTTCTTT. Its translation: CASSRQGSGEAFF. This chain links TRBV18 with TRBJ1-1; tentative D call: TRBD1 (6 bases). This CDR3 is 13 amino acids long. Germline loops: CDR1 KGHSH, CDR2 LQKENI. V lost 4 bases and J lost 7, with 13 bases in between. Complete variable domain (other parts from reference TRBV18 and TRBJ1-1): NAGVMQNPRHLVRRRGQEARLRCSPMKGHSHVYWYRQLPEEGLKFMVYLQKENIIDESGMPKERFSAEFPKEGPSILRIQQVVRGDSAAYFCASSRQGSGEAFFGQGTRLTVV.

This clone appeared once. The sample holds other DNA sequences that translate to the same CDR3. The rearrangement links TRBV7-2 to TRBJ2-5; D gene ambiguous. Germline V gene sequence: CDR1 SGHTA, CDR2 FQGNSA. V lost 3 bases and J 4 bases, leaving 3 bases between the germline ends. This CDR3 comprises 11 residues. This CDR3 is CASSFLETQYF. CDR3 DNA sequence: TGTGCCAGCAGCTTCTTAGAGACCCAGTACTTC.

CDR3 sequence: CASSPRTDYNEQFF. CDR3 coding DNA: TGCGCCAGCAGCCCCAGGACAGACTACAATGAGCAGTTCTTC. V usage is TRBV5-1 and J usage is TRBJ2-1; tentatively, D is TRBD1 (6 bases). Germline V gives CDR1 SGHRS, CDR2 YFSETQ. V was pared by 4 bases and J by 3 bases, with 11 bases between. The CDR3 is 14 residues long.